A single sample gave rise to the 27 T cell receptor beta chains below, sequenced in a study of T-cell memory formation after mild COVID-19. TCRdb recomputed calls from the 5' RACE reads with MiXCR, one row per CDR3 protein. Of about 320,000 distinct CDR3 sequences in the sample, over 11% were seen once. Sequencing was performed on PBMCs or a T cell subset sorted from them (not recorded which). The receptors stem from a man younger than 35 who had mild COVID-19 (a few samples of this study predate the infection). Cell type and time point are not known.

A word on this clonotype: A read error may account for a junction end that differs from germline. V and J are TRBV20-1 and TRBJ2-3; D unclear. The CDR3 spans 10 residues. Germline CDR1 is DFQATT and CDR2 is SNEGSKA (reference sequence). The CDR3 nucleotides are TGCAGTGCGGTCACAAATACGCAGTATTTT. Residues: CSAVTNTQYF.

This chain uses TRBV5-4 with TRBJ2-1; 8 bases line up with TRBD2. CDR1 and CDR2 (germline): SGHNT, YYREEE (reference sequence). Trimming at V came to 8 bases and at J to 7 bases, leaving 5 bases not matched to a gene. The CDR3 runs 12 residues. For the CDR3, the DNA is TGTGCCAGTACTCGGGGGGGGAATGAGCAGTTCTTC. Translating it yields CASTRGGNEQFF.

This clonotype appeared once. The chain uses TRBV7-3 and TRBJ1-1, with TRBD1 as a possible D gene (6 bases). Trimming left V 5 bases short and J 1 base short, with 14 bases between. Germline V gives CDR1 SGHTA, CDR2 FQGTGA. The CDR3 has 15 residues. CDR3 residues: CASSNLGGANTEAFF. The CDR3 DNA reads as TGTGCCAGCAGCAATCTCGGGGGGGCGAACACTGAAGCTTTCTTT.

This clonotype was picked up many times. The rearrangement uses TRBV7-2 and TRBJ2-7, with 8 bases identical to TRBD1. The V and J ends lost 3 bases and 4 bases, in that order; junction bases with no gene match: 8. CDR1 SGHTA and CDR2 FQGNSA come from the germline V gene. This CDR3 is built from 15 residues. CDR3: CASSLDRDRSYEQYF. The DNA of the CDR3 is TGTGCCAGCAGCTTGGACCGGGACAGGTCATACGAGCAGTACTTC.

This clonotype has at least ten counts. The DNA for the CDR3 is TGTGCCAGCAGTTTCCCCCACGCGGGGGATACTGAAGCTTTCTTT. Its protein product is CASSFPHAGDTEAFF. This chain links TRBV12-3 or TRBV12-4 with TRBJ1-1; a weak D match, TRBD1 (5 bases). The CDR3 loop spans 15 amino acids. V lost 3 bases and J lost 5, with 16 bases in between.

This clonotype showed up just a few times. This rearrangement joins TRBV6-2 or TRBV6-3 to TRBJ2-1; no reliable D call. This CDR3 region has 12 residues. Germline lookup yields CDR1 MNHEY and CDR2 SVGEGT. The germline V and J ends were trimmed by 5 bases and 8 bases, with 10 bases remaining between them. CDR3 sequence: CASSRHLDEQFF. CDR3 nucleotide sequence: TGTGCCAGCAGTCGACACCTCGATGAGCAGTTCTTC.

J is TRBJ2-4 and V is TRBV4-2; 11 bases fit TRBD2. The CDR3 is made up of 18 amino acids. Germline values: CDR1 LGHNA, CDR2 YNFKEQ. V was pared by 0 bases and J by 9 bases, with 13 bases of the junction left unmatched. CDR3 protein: CASSQDLATSGDWGIQYF. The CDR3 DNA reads TGTGCCAGCAGCCAAGATCTGGCGACTAGCGGGGACTGGGGCATTCAGTACTTC.

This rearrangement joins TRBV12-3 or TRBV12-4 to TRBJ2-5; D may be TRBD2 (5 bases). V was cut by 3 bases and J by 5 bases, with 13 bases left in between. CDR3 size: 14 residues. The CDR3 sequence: CASSFRLAEETQYF. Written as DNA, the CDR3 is TGTGCCAGCAGTTTTCGTCTAGCTGAGGAGACCCAGTACTTC.

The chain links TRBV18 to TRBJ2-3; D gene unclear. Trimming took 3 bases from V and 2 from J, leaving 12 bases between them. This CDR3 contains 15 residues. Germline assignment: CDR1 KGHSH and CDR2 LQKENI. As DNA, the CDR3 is TGTGCCAGCTCACCTCGGACGATAAACACAGATACGCAGTATTTT. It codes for CASSPRTINTDTQYF. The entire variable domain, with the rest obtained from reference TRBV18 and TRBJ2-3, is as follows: NAGVMQNPRHLVRRRGQEARLRCSPMKGHSHVYWYRQLPEEGLKFMVYLQKENIIDESGMPKERFSAEFPKEGPSILRIQQVVRGDSAAYFCASSPRTINTDTQYFGPGTRLTVL.

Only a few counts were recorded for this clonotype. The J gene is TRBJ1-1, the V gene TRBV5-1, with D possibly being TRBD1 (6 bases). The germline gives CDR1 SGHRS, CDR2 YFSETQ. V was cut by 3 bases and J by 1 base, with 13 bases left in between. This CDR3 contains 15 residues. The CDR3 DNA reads TGCGCCAGCAGCTCGACCAGGGGAGAGAACACTGAAGCTTTCTTT. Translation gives CASSSTRGENTEAFF.

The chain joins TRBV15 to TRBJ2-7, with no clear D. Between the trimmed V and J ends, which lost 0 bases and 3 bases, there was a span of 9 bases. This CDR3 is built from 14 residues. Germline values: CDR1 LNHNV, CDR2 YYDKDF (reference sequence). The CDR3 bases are TGTGCCACCAGCAGAGATGAAACGTTCTACGAGCAGTACTTC. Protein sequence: CATSRDETFYEQYF.

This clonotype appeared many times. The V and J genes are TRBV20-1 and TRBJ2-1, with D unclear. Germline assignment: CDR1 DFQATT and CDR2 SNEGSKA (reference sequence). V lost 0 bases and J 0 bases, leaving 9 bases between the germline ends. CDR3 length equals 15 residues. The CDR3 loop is CSARDRLSSYNEQFF. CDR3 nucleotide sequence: TGCAGTGCTAGAGATCGCCTTAGCTCCTACAATGAGCAGTTCTTC.

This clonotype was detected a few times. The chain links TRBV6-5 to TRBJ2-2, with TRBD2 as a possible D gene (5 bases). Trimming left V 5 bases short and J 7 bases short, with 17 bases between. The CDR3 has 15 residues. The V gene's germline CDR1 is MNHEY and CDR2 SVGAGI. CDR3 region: CASSPPPGLVGELFF. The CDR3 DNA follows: TGTGCCAGCAGTCCCCCCCCTGGACTTGTCGGGGAGCTGTTTTTT.

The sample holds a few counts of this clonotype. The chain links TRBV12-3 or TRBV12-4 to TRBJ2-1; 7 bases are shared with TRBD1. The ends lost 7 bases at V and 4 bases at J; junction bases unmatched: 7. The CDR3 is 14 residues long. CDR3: CASNRQGPYNEQFF. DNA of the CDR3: TGTGCCAGCAACAGACAGGGACCTTACAATGAGCAGTTCTTC.

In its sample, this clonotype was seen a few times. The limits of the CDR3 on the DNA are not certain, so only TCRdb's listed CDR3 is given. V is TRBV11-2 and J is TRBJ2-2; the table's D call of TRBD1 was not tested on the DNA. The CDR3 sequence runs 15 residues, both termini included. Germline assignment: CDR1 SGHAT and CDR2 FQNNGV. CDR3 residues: CASPGGQGAPGSCFF.

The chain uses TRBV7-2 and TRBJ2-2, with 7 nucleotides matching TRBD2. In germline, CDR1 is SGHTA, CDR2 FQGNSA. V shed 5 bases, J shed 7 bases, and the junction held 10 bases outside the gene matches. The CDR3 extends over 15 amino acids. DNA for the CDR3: TGTGCCAGCAGCCTCTTCAGCGGGGTTGGCGGGGAGCTGTTTTTT. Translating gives CASSLFSGVGGELFF. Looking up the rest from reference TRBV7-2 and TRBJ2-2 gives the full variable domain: GAGVSQSPSNKVTEKGKDVELRCDPISGHTALYWYRQSLGQGLEFLIYFQGNSAPDKSGLPSDRFSAERTGGSVSTLTIQRTQQEDSAVYLCASSLFSGVGGELFFGEGSRLTVL.

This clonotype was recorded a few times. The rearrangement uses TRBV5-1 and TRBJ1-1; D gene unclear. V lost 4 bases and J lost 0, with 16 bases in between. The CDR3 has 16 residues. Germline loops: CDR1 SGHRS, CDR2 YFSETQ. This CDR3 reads CASSNRSWAVNTEAFF. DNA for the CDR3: TGCGCCAGCAGCAATCGTAGTTGGGCGGTGAACACTGAAGCTTTCTTT.

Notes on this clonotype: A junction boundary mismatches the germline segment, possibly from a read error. DNA of the CDR3: TGTGCCAGCAGTGATGTTTCAGGGGAAGACACCTGGGAGCTGTTTTTT. It translates to CASSDVSGEDTWELFF. The V and J genes are TRBV6-1 and TRBJ2-2, with a tentative D call TRBD1 (6 bases). CDR1 and CDR2 from the germline V gene are MNHNS and SASEGT. The CDR3 has 16 amino acids.

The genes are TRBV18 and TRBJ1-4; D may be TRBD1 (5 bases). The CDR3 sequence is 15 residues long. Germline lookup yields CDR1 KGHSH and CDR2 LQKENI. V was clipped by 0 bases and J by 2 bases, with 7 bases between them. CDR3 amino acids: CASSPPGRTNEKLFF. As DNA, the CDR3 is TGTGCCAGCTCACCACCGGGACGGACTAATGAAAAACTGTTTTTT.

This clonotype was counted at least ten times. CDR3 sequence (DNA): TGTGCCAGCAGCCGGTTCGGAAACATTCAGTACTTC. It specifies CASSRFGNIQYF. This chain connects TRBV12-3 or TRBV12-4 to TRBJ2-4, with D hard to call. CDR3 length equals 12 residues. V was trimmed by 6 bases and J by 6 bases, leaving 9 bases between them.

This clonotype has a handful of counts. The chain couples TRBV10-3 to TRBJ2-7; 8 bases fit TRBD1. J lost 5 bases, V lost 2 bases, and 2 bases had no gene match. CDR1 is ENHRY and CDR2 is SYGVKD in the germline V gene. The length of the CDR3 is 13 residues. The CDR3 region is CAISERGQDEQYV. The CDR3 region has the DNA TGTGCCATCAGTGAGAGGGGACAGGACGAGCAGTACGTC.

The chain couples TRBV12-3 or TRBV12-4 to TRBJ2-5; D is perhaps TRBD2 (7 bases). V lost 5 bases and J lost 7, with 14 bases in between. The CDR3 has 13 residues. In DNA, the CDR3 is TGTGCCAGCAGTCCGCTAGGGGGGGGGACCCAGTACTTC. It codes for CASSPLGGGTQYF.

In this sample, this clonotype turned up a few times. In nucleotides, the CDR3 is TGCAGTGCTAGGTCAGGACAGGGAAGGGCCTACGAGCAGTACGTC. Translating it yields CSARSGQGRAYEQYV. The rearrangement links TRBV20-1 to TRBJ2-7, with 8 bases that match TRBD1. CDR1 DFQATT and CDR2 SNEGSKA come from the germline V gene (reference sequence). The trim removed 3 bases at V and 2 bases at J, leaving 9 bases unmatched. The CDR3 totals 15 residues.

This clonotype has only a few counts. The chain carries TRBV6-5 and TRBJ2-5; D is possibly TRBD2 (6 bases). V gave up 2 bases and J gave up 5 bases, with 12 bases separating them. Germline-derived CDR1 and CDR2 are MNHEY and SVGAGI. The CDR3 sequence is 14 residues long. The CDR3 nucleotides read TGTGCCAGCAGTTACCCGGGACTCCCGGAGACCCAGTACTTC. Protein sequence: CASSYPGLPETQYF.

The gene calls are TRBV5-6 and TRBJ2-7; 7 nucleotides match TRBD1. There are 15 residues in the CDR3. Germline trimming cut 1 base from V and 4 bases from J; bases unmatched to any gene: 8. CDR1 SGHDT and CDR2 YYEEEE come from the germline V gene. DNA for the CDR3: TGTGCCAGCAGCTTGAAGACAGGGAGCCGATACGAGCAGTACGTC. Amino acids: CASSLKTGSRYEQYV.

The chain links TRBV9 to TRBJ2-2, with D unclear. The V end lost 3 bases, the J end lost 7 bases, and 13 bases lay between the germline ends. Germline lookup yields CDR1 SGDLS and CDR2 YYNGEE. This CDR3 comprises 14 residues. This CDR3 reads CASSARMAGGELFF. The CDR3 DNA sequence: TGTGCCAGCAGCGCCAGGATGGCAGGCGGGGAGCTGTTTTTT.

The DNA for the CDR3 is TGTGCCAGCAGTTTGGGGCCGGGACCGTATGGCTACACCTTC. Protein: CASSLGPGPYGYTF. The V and J genes are TRBV12-3 or TRBV12-4 and TRBJ1-2, with D possibly being TRBD1 (5 bases). There are 14 residues in the CDR3. The ends were cut back, 3 bases at V and 5 bases at J, with 13 bases in the middle.